These T cell receptor beta chains were read from a single sample in a study of monozygotic twins with inflammatory bowel disease. TCRdb reprocessed the 5' RACE reads and stores each CDR3 protein as one record, lacking DNA. Its listing shows some 190,000 distinct CDR3 sequences. What was sequenced was blood. These receptor sequences come from a human donor with ulcerative colitis or Crohn's disease, or a healthy co-twin of an affected twin (not recorded which). The CDR3 runs from the conserved cysteine through the conserved F or W.

v_call	j_call	cdr3_aa
TRBV6-2/TRBV6-3	TRBJ2-7	CASSYSNEWPSSSYEQYF
TRBV6-5	TRBJ1-2	CASSSIGEVYTF
TRBV10-3	TRBJ2-1	CAIAPLVLAGGNNEQFF
TRBV6-1	TRBJ1-4	CASSLRTGREKLFF
TRBV5-1	TRBJ2-7	CASSLALGTGNGEQYF
TRBV5-6	TRBJ2-1	CASSLRGGRGDEQFF
TRBV12-3/TRBV12-4	TRBJ2-3	CASSSYRTRSTDTQYF
TRBV10-3	TRBJ2-3	CAIKRGAADTQYF
TRBV14	TRBJ2-3	CASSQVDLTSGPTDTQYF
TRBV7-9	TRBJ2-5	CASSLRVYGEETQYF
TRBV10-3	TRBJ1-6	CAISESPDTTRVLHF
TRBV7-2	TRBJ2-5	CASSLGGAHQETQYF
TRBV15	TRBJ2-3	CATSRGTWDTQYF
TRBV6-5	TRBJ2-5	CASSYLLGTGVGTQYF
TRBV7-9	TRBJ2-7	CASSQGQGRNYEQYF
TRBV7-8	TRBJ2-2	CASSLVGLAGVAGELFF
TRBV4-3	TRBJ1-5	CASSQDIRSNQPQHF
TRBV5-4	TRBJ2-2	CASSLGGSGTGELFF
TRBV4-2	TRBJ2-7	CASSPTGLGGEQYF
TRBV4-1	TRBJ2-1	CASSLVAPSTYNEQFF
TRBV11-1	TRBJ2-2	CASSFRASGTGELFF
TRBV9	TRBJ2-5	CASSGGQAIETQYF
TRBV12-3/TRBV12-4	TRBJ2-5	CASSSRLVSVEYF
TRBV5-1	TRBJ2-2	CASSVSGTVTNTGELFF
TRBV4-3	TRBJ2-5	CASSQASRQQETQYF
TRBV12-3/TRBV12-4	TRBJ1-1	CASSFPGGRGNTEAFF
TRBV7-2	TRBJ1-1	CASSLSQGTEAFF
TRBV18	TRBJ2-7	CASSQGQTTGEQYF
TRBV20-1	TRBJ2-1	CSARVVGGPTNEQFF